This TCR beta chain was profiled in a study of blood T cell repertoires in COVID-19. The length of the CDR3 is 15 residues. Trimming pared 2 bases from V and 0 bases from J, leaving 8 bases between. Per the germline V gene, CDR1 is SNHLY and CDR2 is FYNNEI. Assay: immunoSEQ multiplex PCR; the TCRdb copy retains only in-frame clones and omits some. The sample holds some 300,000 clones; about 88% are singletons and the top ten take roughly 1.3%. The table lists this clone with a few counts. The sequence came from a man aged 70 or older with acute or convalescent COVID-19. The chain combines TRBV2 with TRBJ1-3; D call uncertain. The specimen sequenced was peripheral blood. The CDR3 DNA sequence: TGTGCCAGCAGTGAAAGCGCTAGCTCTGGAAACACCATATATTTT. Its translation: CASSESASSGNTIYF. Together with reference TRBV2 and TRBJ1-3, the CDR3 gives the full variable domain: EPEVTQTPSHQVTQMGQEVILRCVPISNHLYFYWYRQILGQKVEFLVSFYNNEISEKSEIFDDQFSVERPDGSNFTLKIRSTKLEDSAMYFCASSESASSGNTIYFGEGSWLTVV.